Following are 19 T cell receptor beta chains from one sample sequenced in a study of T cell changes during pregnancy in multiple sclerosis. Measured with immunoSEQ multiplex PCR; TCRdb has only the in-frame clones, and not every one. Among around 130,000 clones listed, 90% to 96% were seen once. The specimen was peripheral blood, collected after pregnancy. All receptors come from a female donor with multiple sclerosis, enrolled in a pregnancy study.

CDR3 DNA sequence: TGTGCCAGCAGCGTGGGGGGAGCGGGGAGCACAGATACGCAGTATTTT. This gives the protein CASSVGGAGSTDTQYF. J is TRBJ2-3 and V is TRBV9, with TRBD2 matching over 7 bases. CDR1 is SGDLS and CDR2 is YYNGEE in the germline V gene. Losses at the gene ends were 2 bases for V and 0 bases for J; bases not matched to a gene: 6. The CDR3 spans 16 residues.

The chain carries TRBV4-2 and TRBJ2-5; TRBD2 matches 7 bases. CDR3 length equals 16 residues. In germline, CDR1 is LGHNA, CDR2 YNFKEQ. V dropped 0 bases and J dropped 4; count of bases not matched to a gene: 8. The DNA for the CDR3 is TGTGCCAGCAGCCAAGAATCCAGCGGGAAGCGAGAGACCCAGTACTTC. Its protein is CASSQESSGKRETQYF.

The J gene is TRBJ2-3, the V gene TRBV6-1, with 7 bases matching TRBD1. The CDR3 runs to 15 residues. Trimming cost V 1 base and J 7 bases; bases outside gene matches: 8. Germline assignment: CDR1 MNHNS and CDR2 SASEGT. The CDR3 protein is CASSEERQGFNTQYF. CDR3 coding DNA: TGTGCCAGCAGTGAAGAGCGACAGGGTTTCAATACGCAGTATTTT.

V usage is TRBV12-2 and J usage is TRBJ2-7; the DNA was not used to check the table's D call, TRBD2. TRBV12-2 is flagged as a pseudogene. The CDR3 extends over 16 amino acids. CDR3 bases: TGTGCAAGTCGCTTAGTCAGGACTGACCTTTCCTACGAGCAGTACTTC. Amino acids: CASRLVRTDLSYEQYF.

The V call is TRBV30, the J call TRBJ2-1; TRBD2 matches at 16 bases. The CDR3 is 16 residues long. Germline lookup yields CDR1 GTSNPN and CDR2 SVGIG (reference sequence). The V segment lost 3 bases and the J segment 9 bases; nucleotides outside the gene matches: 8. In DNA, the CDR3 is TGTGCCTGGAGCCTGGGACTAGCGGGAGGGGGGGGTGAGCAGTTCTTC. Encoded protein: CAWSLGLAGGGGEQFF.

The chain joins TRBV29-1 to TRBJ1-1; no clear D gene. The germline CDR1 and CDR2 sequences are SQVTM and ANQGSEA. The CDR3 extends over 14 amino acids. V shed 5 bases and J shed 0 bases, with 13 bases lying between them. The CDR3 nucleotides read TGCAGCGTTCTTCCCCTCCTAATGAACACTGAAGCTTTCTTT. Translation: CSVLPLLMNTEAFF. Using reference TRBV29-1 and TRBJ1-1 for the parts outside the CDR3, the full variable domain is SAVISQKPSRDICQRGTSLTIQCQVDSQVTMMFWYRQQPGQSLTLIATANQGSEATYESGFVIDKFPISRPNLTFSTLTVSNMSPEDSSIYLCSVLPLLMNTEAFFGQGTRLTVV.

The rearrangement joins TRBV19 to TRBJ2-2; 11 bases line up with TRBD1. J gave up 6 bases and V 3 bases, and 3 bases lay outside the gene matches. CDR1 LNHDA and CDR2 SQIVND come from the germline V gene (reference sequence). This CDR3 is built from 15 residues. In nucleotides, the CDR3 is TGTGCCAGTAGTATCGGACAGGGGGCAGCCGGGGAGCTGTTTTTT. Residues: CASSIGQGAAGELFF.

The chain links TRBV19 to TRBJ2-1; D is perhaps TRBD2 (5 bases). Germline assignment: CDR1 LNHDA and CDR2 SQIVND (reference sequence). Trimming shortened V by 1 base and J by 0 bases, and 13 bases separated the two germline ends. The CDR3 contains 17 residues. CDR3 amino acids: CASSIGWIASSYNEQFF. CDR3 nucleotides: TGTGCCAGTAGTATAGGTTGGATAGCGAGCTCCTACAATGAGCAGTTCTTC.

The V and J genes are TRBV6-1 and TRBJ2-1, with 8 bases lining up with TRBD1. The ends lost 2 bases at V and 0 bases at J; junction bases unmatched: 9. The germline V gene encodes CDR1 MNHNS and CDR2 SASEGT. CDR3 length: 18 residues. The CDR3 protein is CASSERTGRKSSYNEQFF. The CDR3 DNA reads TGTGCCAGCAGTGAAAGGACAGGGAGGAAAAGCTCCTACAATGAGCAGTTCTTC.

This rearrangement joins TRBV12-5 to TRBJ2-1; D ambiguous. CDR1 is LGHNT and CDR2 is FRNRAP in the germline V gene. CDR3 size: 12 residues. The V and J ends lost 7 bases and 6 bases respectively, with 10 bases between them. The CDR3 loop reads CASVSVSNEQFF. The CDR3, as DNA: TGTGCTAGTGTCTCGGTAAGCAATGAGCAGTTCTTC.

V gene TRBV5-6 combines with J gene TRBJ2-2; 9 positions agree with TRBD2. CDR3 length: 17 amino acids. The germline CDR1 and CDR2 sequences are SGHDT and YYEEEE. V was pared by 2 bases and J by 4 bases, with 9 bases of the junction left unmatched. The CDR3 loop is CASSFRAGGPVTGELFF. The CDR3 nucleotides read TGTGCCAGCAGCTTTCGGGCGGGAGGGCCAGTCACCGGGGAGCTGTTTTTT.

The V call is TRBV28, the J call TRBJ1-2; 9 positions match TRBD1. The CDR3 runs 16 residues. V lost 4 bases and J lost 8; bases outside the gene matches: 14. Germline V gene data show CDR1 as MDHEN and CDR2 as SYDVKM. The CDR3 DNA follows: TGTGCCAGCAGTTCACCTTTACCACAGGGGGCGCGAGGCTACACCTTC. Residues: CASSSPLPQGARGYTF.

This clone was observed once. The rearrangement joins TRBV27 to TRBJ1-5; TRBD1 agrees at 9 bases. The CDR3 contains 19 residues. Germline CDR1 and CDR2: MNHEY and SMNVEV (reference sequence). V gave up 3 bases and J gave up 3 bases; unmatched junction bases: 15. CDR3: CASSLTSGQGLLDNQPQHF. For the CDR3, the DNA is TGTGCCAGCAGTTTGACCTCGGGACAGGGCTTACTTGACAATCAGCCCCAGCATTTT.

This chain connects TRBV21-1 to TRBJ2-7; the DNA was not compared with TRBD2, the D call given in the table. TRBV21-1 counts as a pseudogene. The CDR3 extends over 14 amino acids. The CDR3 is CASTLGGCAYEQYF. CDR3 nucleotide sequence: TGTGCCAGCACCCTGGGGGGTTGCGCCTACGAGCAGTACTTC.

This chain joins TRBV27 and TRBJ2-3, with 8 bases matching TRBD2. Germline CDR1 and CDR2: MNHEY and SMNVEV (reference sequence). The trim removed 4 bases at V and 4 bases at J, leaving 7 bases unmatched. The CDR3 has 15 amino acids. The chain's CDR3 is CASSWTSLNPDTQYF. CDR3 sequence (DNA): TGTGCCAGCAGTTGGACTAGCTTGAACCCAGATACGCAGTATTTT.

The V call is TRBV28, the J call TRBJ2-3; 12 nucleotides agree with TRBD2. Germline loops: CDR1 MDHEN, CDR2 SYDVKM. The CDR3 is 20 amino acids. The V segment lost 3 bases and the J segment 4 bases; nucleotides outside the gene matches: 17. The CDR3 sequence is CASSFPHVRLAGVFADTQYF. In DNA form, the CDR3 reads TGTGCCAGCAGTTTCCCCCACGTCAGACTAGCGGGAGTTTTTGCAGATACGCAGTATTTT.

V usage is TRBV6-1 and J usage is TRBJ2-7; D is perhaps TRBD2 (6 bases). The CDR3 length is 13 residues. Germline V gene sequence: CDR1 MNHNS, CDR2 SASEGT. V was trimmed by 11 bases and J by 0 bases, leaving 14 bases between them. This CDR3 is CAAAGRNSYEQYF. The CDR3 coding sequence is TGTGCCGCAGCGGGCAGAAACTCCTACGAGCAGTACTTC.

This chain connects TRBV5-1 to TRBJ2-3; TRBD2 agrees at 8 bases. From germline, CDR1 is SGHRS and CDR2 YFSETQ. Trimming took 3 bases from V and 2 from J; bases not matched to a gene: 11. This CDR3 region has 17 residues. CDR3 in DNA: TGCGCCAGCAGCTCGGGCCTACTAGCGGAAGACACAGATACGCAGTATTTT. This sequence encodes CASSSGLLAEDTDTQYF.

V is TRBV27 and J is TRBJ2-4, with 10 bases matching TRBD1. Germline CDR1 MNHEY, CDR2 SMNVEV (reference sequence). The CDR3 has 17 amino acids. V lost 4 bases, J lost 0 bases, and 6 bases stayed unmatched. The CDR3 loop is CASSSGQGLLAKNIQYF. The CDR3 nucleotides read TGTGCCAGCAGTTCGGGACAGGGGCTTTTAGCCAAAAACATTCAGTACTTC.